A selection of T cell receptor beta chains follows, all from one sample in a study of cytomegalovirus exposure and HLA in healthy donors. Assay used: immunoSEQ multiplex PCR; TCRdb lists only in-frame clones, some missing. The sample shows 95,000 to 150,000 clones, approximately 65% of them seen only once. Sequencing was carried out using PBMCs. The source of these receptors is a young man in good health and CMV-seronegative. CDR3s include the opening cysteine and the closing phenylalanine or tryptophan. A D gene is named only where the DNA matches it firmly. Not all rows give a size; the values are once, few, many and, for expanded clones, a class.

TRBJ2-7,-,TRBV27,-,CASSLGRGKYEQYF,TGTGCCAGCAGTCTGGGGCGCGGTAAGTACGAGCAGTACTTC
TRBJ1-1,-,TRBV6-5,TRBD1,CASSLTGMNTEAFF,TGTGCCAGCAGTTTGACAGGGATGAACACTGAAGCTTTCTTT
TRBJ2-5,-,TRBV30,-,CALSEGLGAPQYF,TGTGCCCTGTCCGAGGGTTTGGGGGCCCCCCAGTACTTC
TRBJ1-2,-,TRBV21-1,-,CASSPATGNNYGYTF,TGTGCCAGCAGCCCAGCGACAGGGAATAACTATGGCTACACCTTC
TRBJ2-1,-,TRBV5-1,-,CASSSPTHGNEQFF,TGCGCCAGCAGCTCACCGACCCACGGGAATGAGCAGTTCTTC
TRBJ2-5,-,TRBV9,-,CASSVATGEQETQYF,TGTGCCAGCAGCGTAGCGACAGGCGAGCAAGAGACCCAGTACTTC
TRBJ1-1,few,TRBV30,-,CAWDGGNTEAFF,TGTGCCTGGGATGGAGGGAACACTGAAGCTTTCTTT
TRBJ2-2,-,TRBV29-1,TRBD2,CSGGGSSGELFF,TGCTCTGGGGGGGGGAGCAGCGGGGAGCTGTTTTTT
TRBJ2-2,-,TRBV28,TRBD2,CASRGLAGAWGELFF,TGTGCCAGCAGGGGACTAGCGGGCGCCTGGGGGGAGCTGTTTTTT
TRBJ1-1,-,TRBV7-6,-,CASRPGGFYTEAFF,TGTGCCAGCCGACCCGGGGGATTTTACACTGAAGCTTTCTTT
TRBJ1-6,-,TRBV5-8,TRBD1,CASSFRGLSSLHF,TGTGCCAGCAGCTTTAGGGGGCTCTCATCCCTCCACTTT
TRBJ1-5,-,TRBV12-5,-,CASGQGTHQPQHF,TGTGCTAGTGGACAGGGTACTCATCAGCCCCAGCATTTT
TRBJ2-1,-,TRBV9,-,CASSVASVRSNEQFF,TGTGCCAGCAGCGTAGCTTCCGTTAGGAGCAATGAGCAGTTCTTC
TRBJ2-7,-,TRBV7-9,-,CSSSPGAPSSYEQYF,TGTTCCAGCAGCCCAGGGGCTCCCAGCTCCTACGAGCAGTACTTC
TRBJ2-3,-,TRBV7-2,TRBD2,CASSRASGKLDTQYF,TGTGCCAGCTCACGGGCTAGCGGGAAGTTGGATACGCAGTATTTT
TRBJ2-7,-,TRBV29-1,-,CSVGQKDYSEQYF,TGCAGCGTTGGTCAGAAAGACTACTCCGAGCAGTACTTC
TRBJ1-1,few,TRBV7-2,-,CASSRAYDNTEAFF,TGTGCCAGCAGCCGCGCCTATGATAACACTGAAGCTTTCTTT
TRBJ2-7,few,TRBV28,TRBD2,CARSGFGGGSSYEQYF,TGTGCCCGCAGTGGCTTCGGGGGAGGGAGCTCCTACGAGCAGTACTTC
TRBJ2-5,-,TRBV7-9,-,CASSFPGWPAQYF,TGTGCCAGCAGCTTCCCAGGGTGGCCGGCCCAGTACTTC
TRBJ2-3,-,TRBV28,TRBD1,CASSLSGTGASTDTQYF,TGTGCCAGCAGTTTGTCCGGGACAGGGGCTAGCACAGATACGCAGTATTTT
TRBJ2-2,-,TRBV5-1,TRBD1,CASSRRDRVITGELFF,TGCGCCAGCAGCAGGCGGGACAGGGTGATAACCGGGGAGCTGTTTTTT
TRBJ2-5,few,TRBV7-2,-,CASSYLSREGETQYF,TGTGCCAGCAGCTACCTCTCCAGGGAAGGGGAGACCCAGTACTTC
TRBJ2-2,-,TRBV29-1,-,CSVDPGWGTGELFF,TGCAGCGTTGATCCGGGATGGGGCACCGGGGAGCTGTTTTTT
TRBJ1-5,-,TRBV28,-,CASSFAGYSNQPQHF,TGTGCCAGCAGTTTTGCAGGGTATAGCAATCAGCCCCAGCATTTT
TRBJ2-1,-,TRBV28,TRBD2,CASSLSGLAGELRGQFF,TGTGCCAGCAGTTTATCAGGACTAGCGGGAGAGCTACGCGGGCAGTTCTTC
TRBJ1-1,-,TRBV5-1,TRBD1,CASSPGQGVMNTEAFF,TGCGCCAGCAGCCCCGGACAGGGGGTTATGAACACTGAAGCTTTCTTT
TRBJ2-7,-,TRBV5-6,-,CASSLGLAGAYEQYF,TGTGCCAGCAGCTTGGGACTGGCTGGCGCCTACGAGCAGTACTTC
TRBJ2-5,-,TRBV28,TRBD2,CASSLASGRAPETQYF,TGTGCCAGCAGTTTGGCTAGCGGGAGGGCCCCAGAGACCCAGTACTTC
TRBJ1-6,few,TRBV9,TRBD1,CASSPNHLGQGGDSPLHF,TGTGCCAGCAGCCCGAACCACCTCGGACAGGGAGGGGATTCACCCCTCCACTTT
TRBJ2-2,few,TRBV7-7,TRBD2,CASSLYGSGSKAGELFF,TGTGCCAGCAGCTTATATGGTAGCGGGTCCAAGGCCGGGGAGCTGTTTTTT
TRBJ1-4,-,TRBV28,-,CASSPVTNEKLFF,TGTGCCAGCAGCCCGGTGACTAATGAAAAACTGTTTTTT
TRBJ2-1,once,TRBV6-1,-,CASSEGGGSSYNEQFF,TGTGCCAGCAGTGAAGGGGGCGGAAGCTCCTACAATGAGCAGTTCTTC
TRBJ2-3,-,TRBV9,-,CASSVTVRGDTQYF,TGTGCCAGCAGCGTAACGGTTCGGGGAGATACGCAGTATTTT
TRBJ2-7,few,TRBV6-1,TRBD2,CASSEAGGLGEQYF,TGTGCCAGCAGTGAAGCGGGAGGGCTGGGCGAGCAGTACTTC
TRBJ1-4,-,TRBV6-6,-,CASSSRATNEKLFF,TGTGCCAGCAGTTCCAGGGCAACTAATGAAAAACTGTTTTTT
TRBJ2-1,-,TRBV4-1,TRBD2,CASSQALASNEQFF,TGCGCCAGCAGCCAAGCACTAGCGAGTAATGAGCAGTTCTTC
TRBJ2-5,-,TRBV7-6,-,CASSSALGQQETQYF,TGTGCCAGCAGCTCCGCCCTAGGACAGCAAGAGACCCAGTACTTC